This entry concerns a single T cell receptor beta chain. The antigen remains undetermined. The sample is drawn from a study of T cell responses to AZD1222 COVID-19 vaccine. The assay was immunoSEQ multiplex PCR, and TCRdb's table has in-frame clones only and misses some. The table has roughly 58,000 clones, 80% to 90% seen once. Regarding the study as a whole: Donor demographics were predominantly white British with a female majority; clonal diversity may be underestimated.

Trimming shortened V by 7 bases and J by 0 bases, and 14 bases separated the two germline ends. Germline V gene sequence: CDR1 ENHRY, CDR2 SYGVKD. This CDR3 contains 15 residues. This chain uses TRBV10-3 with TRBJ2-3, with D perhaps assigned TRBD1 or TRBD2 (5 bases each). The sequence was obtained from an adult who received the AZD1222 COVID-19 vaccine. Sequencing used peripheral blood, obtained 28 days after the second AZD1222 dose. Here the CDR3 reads CAITSRGGSTDTQYF. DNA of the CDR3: TGTGCCATCACCTCGAGGGGCGGAAGCACAGATACGCAGTATTTT.